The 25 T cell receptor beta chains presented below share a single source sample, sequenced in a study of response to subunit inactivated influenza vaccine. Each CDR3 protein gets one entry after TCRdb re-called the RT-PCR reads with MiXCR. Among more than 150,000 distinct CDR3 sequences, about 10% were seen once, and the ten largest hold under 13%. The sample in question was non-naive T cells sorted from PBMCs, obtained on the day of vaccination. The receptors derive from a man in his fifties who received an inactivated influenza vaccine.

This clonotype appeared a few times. CDR3 residues: CASSLYAGYGNTIYF. DNA of the CDR3: TGTGCCAGCAGCTTGTATGCGGGGTATGGAAACACCATATATTTT. The chain joins TRBV7-2 to TRBJ1-3, with D unclear. V lost 3 bases and J 3 bases, leaving 12 bases between the germline ends. CDR3 length: 15 amino acids. Germline values: CDR1 SGHTA, CDR2 FQGNSA.

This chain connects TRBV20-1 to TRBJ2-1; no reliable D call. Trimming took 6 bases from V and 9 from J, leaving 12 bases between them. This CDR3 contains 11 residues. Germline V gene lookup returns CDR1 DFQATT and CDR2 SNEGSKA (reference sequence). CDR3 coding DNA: TGCAGTGCGGGAAGAATAAGTGAGCAGTTCTTC. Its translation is CSAGRISEQFF.

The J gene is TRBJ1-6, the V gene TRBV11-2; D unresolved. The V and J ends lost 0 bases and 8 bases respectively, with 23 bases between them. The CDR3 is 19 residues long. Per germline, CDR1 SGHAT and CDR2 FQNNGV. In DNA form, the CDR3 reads TGTGCCAGCAGCTTAGATTTTGGAAGACCTCTCCGAGGTGATTCACCCCTCCACTTT. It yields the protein CASSLDFGRPLRGDSPLHF.

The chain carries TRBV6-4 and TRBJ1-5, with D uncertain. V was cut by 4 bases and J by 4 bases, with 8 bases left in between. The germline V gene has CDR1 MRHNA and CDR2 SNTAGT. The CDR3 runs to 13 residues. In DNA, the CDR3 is TGTGCCAGCAGTGTTCGGGAGAATCAGCCCCAGCATTTT. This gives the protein CASSVRENQPQHF.

The CDR3 here is CAIRTSGSSLSSYNEQFF. As DNA, the CDR3 is TGTGCCATCAGGACTAGCGGGAGCTCCCTTAGCTCCTACAATGAGCAGTTCTTC. The chain links TRBV10-3 to TRBJ2-1; TRBD2 aligns across 12 bases. The CDR3 has 18 amino acids. Germline trimming cut 6 bases from V and 0 bases from J; bases unmatched to any gene: 9. Germline V CDR1 and CDR2: ENHRY, SYGVKD.

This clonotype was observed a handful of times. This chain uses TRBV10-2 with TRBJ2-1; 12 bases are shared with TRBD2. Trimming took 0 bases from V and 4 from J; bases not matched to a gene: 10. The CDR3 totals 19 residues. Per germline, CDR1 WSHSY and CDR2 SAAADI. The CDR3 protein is CASSESGRTSGINYNEQFF. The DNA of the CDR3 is TGCGCCAGCAGTGAGTCGGGGAGGACTAGCGGGATTAATTACAATGAGCAGTTCTTC.

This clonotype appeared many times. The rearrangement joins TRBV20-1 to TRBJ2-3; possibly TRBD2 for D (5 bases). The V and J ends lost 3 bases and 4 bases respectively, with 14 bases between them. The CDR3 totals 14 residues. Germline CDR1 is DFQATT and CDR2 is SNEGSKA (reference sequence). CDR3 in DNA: TGCAGTGCTAGGAAGTCAGGTAGCGCAGATACGCAGTATTTT. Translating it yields CSARKSGSADTQYF.

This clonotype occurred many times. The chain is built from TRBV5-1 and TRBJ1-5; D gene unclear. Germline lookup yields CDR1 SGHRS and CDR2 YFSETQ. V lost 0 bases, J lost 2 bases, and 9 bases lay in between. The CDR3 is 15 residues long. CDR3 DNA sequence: TGCGCCAGCAGCTTGGACGGGCTTGGCAATCAGCCCCAGCATTTT. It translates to CASSLDGLGNQPQHF.

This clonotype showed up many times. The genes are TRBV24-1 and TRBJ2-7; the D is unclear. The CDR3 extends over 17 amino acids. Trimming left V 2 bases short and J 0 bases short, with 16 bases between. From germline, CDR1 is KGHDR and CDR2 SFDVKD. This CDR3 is CATSDSPTGILSYEQYF. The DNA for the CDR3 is TGTGCCACCAGTGATTCCCCGACGGGCATACTCTCCTACGAGCAGTACTTC.

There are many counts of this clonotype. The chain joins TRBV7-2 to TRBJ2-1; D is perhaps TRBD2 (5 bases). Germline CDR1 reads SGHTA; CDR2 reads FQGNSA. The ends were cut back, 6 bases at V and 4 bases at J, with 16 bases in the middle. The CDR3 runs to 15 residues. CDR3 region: CASSRAAGQYNEQFF. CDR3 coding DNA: TGTGCCAGCAGTCGCGCGGCGGGTCAATACAATGAGCAGTTCTTC.

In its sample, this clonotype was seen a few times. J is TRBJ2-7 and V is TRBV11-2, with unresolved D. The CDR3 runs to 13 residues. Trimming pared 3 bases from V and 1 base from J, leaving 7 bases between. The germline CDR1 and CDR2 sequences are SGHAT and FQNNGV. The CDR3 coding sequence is TGTGCCAGCAGCTTCCACACATCCTACGAGCAGTACTTC. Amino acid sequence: CASSFHTSYEQYF.

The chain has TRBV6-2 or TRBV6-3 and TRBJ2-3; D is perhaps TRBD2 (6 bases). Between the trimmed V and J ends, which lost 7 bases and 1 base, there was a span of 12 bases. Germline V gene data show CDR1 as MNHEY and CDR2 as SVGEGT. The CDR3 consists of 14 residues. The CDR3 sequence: CASKWASGTDTQYF. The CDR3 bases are TGTGCCAGCAAGTGGGCTAGCGGCACAGATACGCAGTATTTT.

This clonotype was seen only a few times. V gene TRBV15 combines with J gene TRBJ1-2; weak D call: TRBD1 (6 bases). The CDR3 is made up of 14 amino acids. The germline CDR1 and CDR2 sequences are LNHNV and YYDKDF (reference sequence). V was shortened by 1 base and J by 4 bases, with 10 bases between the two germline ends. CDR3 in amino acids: CATSRASGAYGYTF. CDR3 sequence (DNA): TGTGCCACCAGCAGAGCTTCAGGGGCCTATGGCTACACCTTC.

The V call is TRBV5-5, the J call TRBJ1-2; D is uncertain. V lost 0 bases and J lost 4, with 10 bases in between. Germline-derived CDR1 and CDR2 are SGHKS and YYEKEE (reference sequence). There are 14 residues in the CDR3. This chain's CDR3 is CASSLAPAAYGYTF. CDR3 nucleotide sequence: TGTGCCAGCAGCTTGGCCCCGGCAGCCTATGGCTACACCTTC.

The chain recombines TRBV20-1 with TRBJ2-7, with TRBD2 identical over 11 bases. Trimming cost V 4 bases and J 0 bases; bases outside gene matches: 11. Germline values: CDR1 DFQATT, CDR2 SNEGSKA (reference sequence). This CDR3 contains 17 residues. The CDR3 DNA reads TGCAGTGCTAACCGAGGGACTAGCGGACCAAACTCCTACGAGCAGTACTTC. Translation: CSANRGTSGPNSYEQYF.

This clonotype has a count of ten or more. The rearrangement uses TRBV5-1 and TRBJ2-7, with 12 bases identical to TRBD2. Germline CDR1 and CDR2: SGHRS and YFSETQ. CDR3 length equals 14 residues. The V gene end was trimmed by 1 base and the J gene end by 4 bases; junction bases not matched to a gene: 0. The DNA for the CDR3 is TGCGCCAGCAGCTTGCTAGCGGGAGGGTACGAGCAGTACTTC. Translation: CASSLLAGGYEQYF.

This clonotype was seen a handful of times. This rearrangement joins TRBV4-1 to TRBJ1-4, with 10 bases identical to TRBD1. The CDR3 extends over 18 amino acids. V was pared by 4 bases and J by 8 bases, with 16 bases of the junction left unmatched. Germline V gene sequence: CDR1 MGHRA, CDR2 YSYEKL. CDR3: CASSRATIGQGVGEKLFF. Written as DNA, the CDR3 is TGCGCCAGCAGCCGAGCAACCATTGGACAGGGGGTTGGGGAAAAACTGTTTTTT.

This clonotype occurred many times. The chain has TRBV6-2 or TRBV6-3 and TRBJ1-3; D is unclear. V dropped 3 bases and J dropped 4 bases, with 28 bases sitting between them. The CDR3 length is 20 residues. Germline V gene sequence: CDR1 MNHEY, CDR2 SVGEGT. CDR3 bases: TGTGCCAGCAGTTATGAGTGGAGCTTGCTATCCAAGACCGAAGGAAACACCATATATTTT. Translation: CASSYEWSLLSKTEGNTIYF.

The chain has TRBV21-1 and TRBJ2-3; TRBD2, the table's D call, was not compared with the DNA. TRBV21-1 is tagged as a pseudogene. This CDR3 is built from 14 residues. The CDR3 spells CASSRGGPGDTQYF. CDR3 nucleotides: TGTGCCAGCAGCAGGGGAGGGCCAGGGGATACGCAGTATTTT.

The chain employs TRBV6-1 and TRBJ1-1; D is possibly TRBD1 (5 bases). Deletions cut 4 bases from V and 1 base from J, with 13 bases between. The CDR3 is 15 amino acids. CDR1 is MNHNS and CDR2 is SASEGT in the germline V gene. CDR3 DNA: TGTGCCAGCAGTGCCTCGGCTGGGGCGAACACTGAAGCTTTCTTT. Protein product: CASSASAGANTEAFF.

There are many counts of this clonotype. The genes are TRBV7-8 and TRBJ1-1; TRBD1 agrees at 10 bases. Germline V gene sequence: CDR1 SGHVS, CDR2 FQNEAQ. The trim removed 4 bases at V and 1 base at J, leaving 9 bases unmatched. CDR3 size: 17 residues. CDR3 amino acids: CASSYSGQGKGNTEAFF. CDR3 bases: TGTGCCAGCAGCTACTCGGGACAGGGGAAGGGGAACACTGAAGCTTTCTTT.

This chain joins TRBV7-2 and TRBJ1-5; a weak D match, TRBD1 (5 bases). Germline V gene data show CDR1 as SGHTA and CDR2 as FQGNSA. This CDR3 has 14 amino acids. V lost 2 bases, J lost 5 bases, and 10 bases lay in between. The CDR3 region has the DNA TGTGCCAGCAGCTTACGGGGGAGGGATCAGCCCCAGCATTTT. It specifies CASSLRGRDQPQHF.

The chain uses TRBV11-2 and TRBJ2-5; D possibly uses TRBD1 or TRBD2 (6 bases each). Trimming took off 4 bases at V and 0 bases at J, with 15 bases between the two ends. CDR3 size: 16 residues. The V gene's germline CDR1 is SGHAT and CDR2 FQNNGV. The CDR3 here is CASSSGASINQETQYF. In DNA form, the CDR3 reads TGTGCCAGCAGCTCGGGGGCTAGCATTAACCAAGAGACCCAGTACTTC.

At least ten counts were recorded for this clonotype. As DNA, the CDR3 is TGTGCCAGCAGTGATTGGAATGAGCAGTTCTTC. Its translation: CASSDWNEQFF. J is TRBJ2-1 and V is TRBV2; D unresolved. The length of the CDR3 is 11 residues. The V and J ends lost 3 bases and 7 bases respectively, with 4 bases between them. Germline V gene lookup returns CDR1 SNHLY and CDR2 FYNNEI.

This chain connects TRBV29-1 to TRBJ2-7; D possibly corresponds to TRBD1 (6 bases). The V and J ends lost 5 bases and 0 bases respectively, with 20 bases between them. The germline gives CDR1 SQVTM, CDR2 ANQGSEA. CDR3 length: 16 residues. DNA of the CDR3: TGCAGCGTTCTTACCGCGACAGGTTCCGTCTCCTACGAGCAGTACTTC. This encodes CSVLTATGSVSYEQYF.